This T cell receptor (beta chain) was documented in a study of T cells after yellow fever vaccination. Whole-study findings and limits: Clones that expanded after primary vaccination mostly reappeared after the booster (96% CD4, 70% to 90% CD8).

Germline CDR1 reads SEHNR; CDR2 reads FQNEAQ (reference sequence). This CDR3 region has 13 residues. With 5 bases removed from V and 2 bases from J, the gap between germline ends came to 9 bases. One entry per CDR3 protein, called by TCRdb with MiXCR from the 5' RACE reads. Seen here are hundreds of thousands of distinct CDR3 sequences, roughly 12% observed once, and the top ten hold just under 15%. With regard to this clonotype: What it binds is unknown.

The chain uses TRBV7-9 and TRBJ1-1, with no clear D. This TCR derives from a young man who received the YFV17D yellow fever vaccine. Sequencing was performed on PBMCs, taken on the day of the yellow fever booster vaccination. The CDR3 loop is CASSHKPNTEAFF. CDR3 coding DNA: TGTGCCAGCAGCCACAAGCCCAACACTGAAGCTTTCTTT.